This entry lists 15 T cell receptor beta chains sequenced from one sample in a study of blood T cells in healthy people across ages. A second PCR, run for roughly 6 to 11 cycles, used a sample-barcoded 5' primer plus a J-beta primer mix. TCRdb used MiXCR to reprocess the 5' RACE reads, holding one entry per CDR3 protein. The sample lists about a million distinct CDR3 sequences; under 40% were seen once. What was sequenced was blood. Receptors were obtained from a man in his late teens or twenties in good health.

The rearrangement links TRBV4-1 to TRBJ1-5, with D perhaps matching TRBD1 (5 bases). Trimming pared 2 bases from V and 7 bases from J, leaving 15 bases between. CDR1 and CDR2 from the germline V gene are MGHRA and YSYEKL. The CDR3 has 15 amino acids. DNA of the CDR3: TGCGCCAGCAGCCAATTCGGTCAGGGCGAACAGCCCCAGCATTTT. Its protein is CASSQFGQGEQPQHF.

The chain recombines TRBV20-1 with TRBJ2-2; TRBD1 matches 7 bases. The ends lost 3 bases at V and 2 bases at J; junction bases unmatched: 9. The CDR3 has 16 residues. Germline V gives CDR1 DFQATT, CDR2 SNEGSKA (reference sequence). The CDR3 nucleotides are TGCAGTGCTAGGCACCCGGACAGGACCAACACCGGGGAGCTGTTTTTT. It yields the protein CSARHPDRTNTGELFF.

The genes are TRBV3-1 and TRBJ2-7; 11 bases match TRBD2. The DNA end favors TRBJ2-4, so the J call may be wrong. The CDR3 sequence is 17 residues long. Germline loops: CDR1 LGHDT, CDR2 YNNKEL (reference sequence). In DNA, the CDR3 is TGTGCCAGCAGCCAAGATCCTAGCGGGGGGAGGGGAAACATTCAGTACTTC. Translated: CASSQDPSGGRGNIQYF.

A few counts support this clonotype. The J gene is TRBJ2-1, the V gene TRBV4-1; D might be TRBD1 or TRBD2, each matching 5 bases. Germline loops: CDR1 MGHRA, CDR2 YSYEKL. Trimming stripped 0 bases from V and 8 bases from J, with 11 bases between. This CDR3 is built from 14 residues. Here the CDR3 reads CASSQDGARDEQFF. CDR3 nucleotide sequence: TGCGCCAGCAGCCAAGATGGGGCGAGGGATGAGCAGTTCTTC.

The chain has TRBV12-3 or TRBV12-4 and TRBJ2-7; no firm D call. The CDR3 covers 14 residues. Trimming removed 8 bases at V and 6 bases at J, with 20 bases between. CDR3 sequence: CASVATTPGAEQYF. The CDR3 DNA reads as TGTGCCAGCGTCGCAACAACCCCGGGCGCCGAGCAGTACTTC.

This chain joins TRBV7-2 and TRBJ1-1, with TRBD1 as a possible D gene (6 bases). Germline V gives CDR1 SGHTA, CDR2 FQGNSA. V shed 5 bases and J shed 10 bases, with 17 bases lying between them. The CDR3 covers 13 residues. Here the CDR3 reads CASSPDRQPVAFF. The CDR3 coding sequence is TGTGCCAGCAGCCCAGACAGGCAACCGGTAGCTTTCTTT.

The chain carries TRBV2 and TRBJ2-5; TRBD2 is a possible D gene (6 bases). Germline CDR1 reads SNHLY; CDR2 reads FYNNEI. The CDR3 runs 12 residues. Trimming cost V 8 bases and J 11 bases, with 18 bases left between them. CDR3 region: CASLREDYEQYF. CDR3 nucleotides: TGTGCCAGCCTGAGAGAGGACTATGAGCAGTACTTC.

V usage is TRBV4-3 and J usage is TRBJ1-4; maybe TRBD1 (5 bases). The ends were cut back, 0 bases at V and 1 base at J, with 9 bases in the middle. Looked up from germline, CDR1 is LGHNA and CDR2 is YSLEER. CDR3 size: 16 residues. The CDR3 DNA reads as TGCGCCAGCAGCCAAGATCAGGGTGGAACTAATGAAAAACTGTTTTTT. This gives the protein CASSQDQGGTNEKLFF.

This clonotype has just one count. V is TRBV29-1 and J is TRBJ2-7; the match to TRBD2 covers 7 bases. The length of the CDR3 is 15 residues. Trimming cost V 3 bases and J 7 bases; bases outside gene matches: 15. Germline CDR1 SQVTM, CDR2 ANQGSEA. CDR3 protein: CSVEGGTQGANEQYF. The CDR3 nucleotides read TGCAGCGTTGAGGGAGGGACCCAGGGTGCGAATGAGCAGTACTTC.

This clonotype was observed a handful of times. The CDR3 nucleotides are TGTGCCAGCCCATACCCAACCCGACCAGAGAGCTCCTACAATGAGCAGTTCTTC. This codes for CASPYPTRPESSYNEQFF. V gene TRBV12-3 or TRBV12-4 combines with J gene TRBJ2-1; D remains ambiguous. This CDR3 has 18 residues. V was shortened by 8 bases and J by 0 bases, with 23 bases between the two germline ends.

CDR3 sequence (DNA): TGCAGCCCACGTTTGGGGGACACAGATACGCAGTATTTT. This gives the protein CSPRLGDTDTQYF. J is TRBJ2-3 and V is TRBV29-1; perhaps D is TRBD1 or TRBD2 (5 bases each). The CDR3 totals 13 residues. Germline V lookup: CDR1 SQVTM, CDR2 ANQGSEA. With 8 bases removed from V and 2 bases from J, the gap between germline ends came to 14 bases.

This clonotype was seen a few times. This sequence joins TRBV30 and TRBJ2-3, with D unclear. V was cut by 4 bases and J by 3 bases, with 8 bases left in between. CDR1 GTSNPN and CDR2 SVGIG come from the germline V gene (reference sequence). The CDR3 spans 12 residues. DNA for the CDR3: TGTGCCTGGACCAGGAAAACAGATACGCAGTATTTT. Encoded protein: CAWTRKTDTQYF. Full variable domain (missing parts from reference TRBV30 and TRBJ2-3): SQTIHQWPATLVQPVGSPLSLECTVEGTSNPNLYWYRQAAGRGLQLLFYSVGIGQISSEVPQNLSASRPQDRQFILSSKKLLLSDSGFYLCAWTRKTDTQYFGPGTRLTVL.

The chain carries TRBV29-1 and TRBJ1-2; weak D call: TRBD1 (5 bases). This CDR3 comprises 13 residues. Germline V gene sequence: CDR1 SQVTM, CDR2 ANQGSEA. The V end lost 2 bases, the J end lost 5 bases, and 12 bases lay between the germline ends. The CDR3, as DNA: TGCAGCGTTGAACCACAGGACCATTATGGCTACACCTTC. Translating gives CSVEPQDHYGYTF.

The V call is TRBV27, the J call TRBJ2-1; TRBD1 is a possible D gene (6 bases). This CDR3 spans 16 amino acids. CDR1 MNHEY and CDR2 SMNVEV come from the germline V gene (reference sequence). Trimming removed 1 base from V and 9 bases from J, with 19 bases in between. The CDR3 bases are TGTGCCAGCAGTTTATATGGGGCGGCAGGGGCAGCTGAGCAGTTCTTC. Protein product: CASSLYGAAGAAEQFF.

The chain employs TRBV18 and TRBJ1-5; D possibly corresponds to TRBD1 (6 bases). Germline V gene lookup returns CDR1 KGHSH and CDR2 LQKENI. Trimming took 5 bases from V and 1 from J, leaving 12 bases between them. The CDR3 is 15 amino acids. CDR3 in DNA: TGTGCCAGCTCAGTTGGACAGTCGAGCAATCAGCCCCAGCATTTT. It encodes CASSVGQSSNQPQHF.